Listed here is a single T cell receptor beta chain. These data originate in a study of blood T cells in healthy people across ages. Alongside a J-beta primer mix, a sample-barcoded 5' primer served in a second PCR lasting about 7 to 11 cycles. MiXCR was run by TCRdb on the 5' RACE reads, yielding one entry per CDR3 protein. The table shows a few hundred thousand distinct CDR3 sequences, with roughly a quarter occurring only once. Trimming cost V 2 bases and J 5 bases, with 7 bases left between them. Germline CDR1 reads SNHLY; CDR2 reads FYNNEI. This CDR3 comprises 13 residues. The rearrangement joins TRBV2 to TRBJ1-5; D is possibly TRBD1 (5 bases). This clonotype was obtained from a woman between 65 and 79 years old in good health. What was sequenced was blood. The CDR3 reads CASSELGDQPQHF. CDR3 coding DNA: TGTGCCAGCAGTGAACTAGGGGATCAGCCCCAGCATTTT.